Following are 10 T cell receptor beta chains from one sample sequenced in a study of T cell changes during pregnancy in multiple sclerosis. TCRdb keeps only in-frame clones here, not all; method: immunoSEQ multiplex PCR. Among tens of thousands of clones, under 95% were seen once, and the ten largest hold approximately 0.99%. The starting material was peripheral blood, obtained before pregnancy. The origin of the receptors is a female donor with multiple sclerosis, enrolled in a pregnancy study.

The V and J genes are TRBV6-6 and TRBJ2-2, with 8 nucleotides matching TRBD1. V was pared by 5 bases and J by 6 bases, with 5 bases of the junction left unmatched. The germline CDR1 and CDR2 sequences are MNHNY and SVGAGI (reference sequence). The CDR3 length is 14 residues. The CDR3 DNA follows: TGTGCCAGCAGTAGGCAGGGGGCCGCCGGGGAGCTGTTTTTT. It translates to CASSRQGAAGELFF.

DNA of the CDR3: TGTGCCAGCAGTGAATTCCGCGGGAGTTCCATAGATACGCAGTATTTT. It codes for CASSEFRGSSIDTQYF. The chain couples TRBV25-1 to TRBJ2-3, with 7 bases identical to TRBD2. The germline V gene encodes CDR1 MGHDK and CDR2 SYGVNS. This CDR3 is 16 amino acids long. J lost 5 bases, V lost 1 base, and 9 bases had no gene match.

This chain links TRBV2 with TRBJ1-4; D is uncertain. The CDR3 consists of 15 residues. Germline V lookup: CDR1 SNHLY, CDR2 FYNNEI. V lost 4 bases to trimming and J lost 0 bases, with 9 bases between them. DNA for the CDR3: TGTGCCAGCAGTGTCGGTATTGCAACTAATGAAAAACTGTTTTTT. Encoded protein: CASSVGIATNEKLFF.

The V call is TRBV10-2, the J call TRBJ2-7; maybe TRBD1 (6 bases). V lost 4 bases to trimming and J lost 6 bases, with 10 bases between them. Germline CDR1 is WSHSY and CDR2 is SAAADI. The CDR3 is made up of 12 amino acids. The CDR3 spells CASSGTEREQYF. The CDR3 nucleotides are TGCGCCAGCAGTGGGACAGAGCGCGAGCAGTACTTC.

The V and J genes are TRBV19 and TRBJ2-4, with 9 positions matching TRBD1. CDR1 is LNHDA, CDR2 SQIVND, per germline (reference sequence). The CDR3 has 14 amino acids. V lost 5 bases, J lost 8 bases, and 7 bases stayed unmatched. Written as DNA, the CDR3 is TGTGCCAGTAGTTCCACGGGACAGGGAGACATTCAGTACTTC. It codes for CASSSTGQGDIQYF.

The chain links TRBV6-1 to TRBJ1-5; D is perhaps TRBD1 (5 bases). The CDR3 sequence is 14 residues long. Germline V CDR1 and CDR2: MNHNS, SASEGT. Trimming removed 5 bases from V and 1 base from J, with 9 bases in between. The CDR3 DNA reads TGTGCCAGCAGTATCCAGGGAAGCAATCAGCCCCAGCATTTT. Protein: CASSIQGSNQPQHF.

The V and J genes are TRBV9 and TRBJ2-1; 14 bases are a match to TRBD2. The CDR3 is 15 residues long. The V and J ends lost 6 bases and 7 bases, in that order; junction bases with no gene match: 6. CDR1 is SGDLS and CDR2 is YYNGEE in the germline V gene. In nucleotides, the CDR3 is TGTGCCAGCACCTTCGGGACTAGCGGGAGTAATGAGCAGTTCTTC. Protein: CASTFGTSGSNEQFF.

The chain uses TRBV19 and TRBJ2-3; D is ambiguous. Germline V gene lookup returns CDR1 LNHDA and CDR2 SQIVND (reference sequence). V lost 4 bases to trimming and J lost 3 bases, with 8 bases between them. The CDR3 totals 13 residues. The CDR3 spells CASSRLPTDTQYF. CDR3 nucleotides: TGTGCCAGTAGTAGGCTGCCTACAGATACGCAGTATTTT.

The chain is built from TRBV19 and TRBJ1-1; D perhaps matches TRBD1 (6 bases). Trimming stripped 10 bases from V and 5 bases from J, with 11 bases between. This CDR3 is built from 11 residues. Germline V lookup: CDR1 LNHDA, CDR2 SQIVND (reference sequence). The CDR3 loop reads CATTGLTEAFF. DNA for the CDR3: TGTGCCACAACAGGGCTTACTGAAGCTTTCTTT. Full variable domain (rest looked up from reference TRBV19 and TRBJ1-1): DGGITQSPKYLFRKEGQNVTLSCEQNLNHDAMYWYRQDPGQGLRLIYYSQIVNDFQKGDIAEGYSVSREKKESFPLTVTSAQKNPTAFYLCATTGLTEAFFGQGTRLTVV.

The V call is TRBV9, the J call TRBJ2-3, with 16 bases lining up with TRBD2. In germline, CDR1 is SGDLS, CDR2 YYNGEE. There are 23 residues in the CDR3. With 0 bases clipped from V and 2 bases from J, the junction kept 18 bases outside the gene matches. CDR3 amino acids: CASSVVPVTGTSGRGSATDTQYF. CDR3 sequence (DNA): TGTGCCAGCAGCGTAGTTCCTGTCACCGGGACTAGCGGGAGGGGGTCGGCCACAGATACGCAGTATTTT. The entire variable domain, with the rest obtained from reference TRBV9 and TRBJ2-3, is as follows: DSGVTQTPKHLITATGQRVTLRCSPRSGDLSVYWYQQSLDQGLQFLIQYYNGEERAKGNILERFSAQQFPDLHSELNLSSLELGDSALYFCASSVVPVTGTSGRGSATDTQYFGPGTRLTVL.